What follows are 13 T cell receptor beta chains derived from one specimen sequenced in a study of T cells after yellow fever vaccination. Each CDR3 protein is one row after TCRdb ran MiXCR on the 5' RACE reads. The table lists a few hundred thousand distinct CDR3 sequences, 8.5% to 10% of them singletons, with around 3.3% in the top ten. The sequencing here drew on CD4+ T cells sorted from PBMCs, taken 5 days after the yellow fever booster vaccination. These receptors were taken from a man younger than 35 who received the YFV17D yellow fever vaccine.

A few counts support this clonotype. This sequence joins TRBV12-5 and TRBJ1-1, with TRBD1 matching over 10 bases. The CDR3 length is 14 residues. Germline CDR1 is LGHNT and CDR2 is FRNRAP. V was pared by 8 bases and J by 3 bases, with 6 bases of the junction left unmatched. CDR3 loop: CASKVGTGDTEAFF. The CDR3 coding sequence is TGTGCTAGTAAGGTCGGGACAGGGGACACTGAAGCTTTCTTT.

This chain uses TRBV6-2 or TRBV6-3 with TRBJ1-6; a weak D match, TRBD1 (5 bases). Looked up from germline, CDR1 is MNHEY and CDR2 is SVGEGT. The CDR3 covers 14 residues. V was pared by 5 bases and J by 7 bases, with 12 bases between. CDR3 bases: TGTGCCAGCAGTGGGACGGTTTTGAATTCACCCCTCCACTTT. This encodes CASSGTVLNSPLHF.

The CDR3 bases are TGTGCCAGCTCACCCCCCTTGACGGGGGCCACCTACAATGAGCAGTTCTTC. This encodes CASSPPLTGATYNEQFF. The chain uses TRBV18 and TRBJ2-1, with D perhaps being TRBD1 or TRBD2 (6 bases each). The V gene's germline CDR1 is KGHSH and CDR2 LQKENI. Trimming took 3 bases from V and 2 from J, leaving 17 bases between them. The CDR3 is made up of 17 amino acids.

This clonotype was observed a few times. CDR3 protein: CSARDFLLATKETQYF. Here the CDR3 DNA reads TGCAGTGCTAGAGATTTTCTGCTAGCGACCAAAGAGACCCAGTACTTC. The V and J genes are TRBV20-1 and TRBJ2-5, with D maybe TRBD2 (6 bases). Germline CDR1 DFQATT, CDR2 SNEGSKA (reference sequence). The CDR3 length is 16 residues. Trimming removed 0 bases from V and 3 bases from J, with 17 bases in between.

This clonotype was detected a few times. V is TRBV25-1 and J is TRBJ2-3; D unresolved. Germline CDR1 and CDR2: MGHDK and SYGVNS. This CDR3 has 15 amino acids. The V gene lost 6 bases and the J gene lost 2 bases, with 15 bases spanning the gap. As DNA, the CDR3 is TGTGCCAGCAGGCAGGCAGAAGAGCCCACAGATACGCAGTATTTT. Residues: CASRQAEEPTDTQYF.

This clonotype was detected ten times or more. V and J are TRBV28 and TRBJ2-2, with TRBD1 matching 9 bases. CDR3 length: 15 residues. The junction had 3 bases not matched to a gene; V was cut back by 6 bases and J by 1 base. Germline values: CDR1 MDHEN, CDR2 SYDVKM. CDR3: CASSYRGRNTGELFF. CDR3 in DNA: TGTGCCAGCAGCTACAGGGGGCGGAACACCGGGGAGCTGTTTTTT. Full variable domain (remainder filled in from reference TRBV28 and TRBJ2-2): DVKVTQSSRYLVKRTGEKVFLECVQDMDHENMFWYRQDPGLGLRLIYFSYDVKMKEKGDIPEGYSVSREKKERFSLILESASTNQTSMYLCASSYRGRNTGELFFGEGSRLTVL.

The rearrangement links TRBV5-1 to TRBJ2-7, with TRBD1 as a possible D gene (6 bases). Germline V gives CDR1 SGHRS, CDR2 YFSETQ. Trimming removed 4 bases from V and 2 bases from J, with 10 bases in between. The CDR3 consists of 13 residues. Here the CDR3 reads CASSPSGAYEQYF. DNA for the CDR3: TGCGCCAGCAGCCCTTCAGGGGCCTACGAGCAGTACTTC.

The chain carries TRBV12-3 or TRBV12-4 and TRBJ1-2; TRBD1 might be the D (6 bases). This CDR3 has 15 amino acids. Trimming removed 5 bases from V and 0 bases from J, with 13 bases in between. In nucleotides, the CDR3 is TGTGCCAGCAGTACGCGGACAGACTCTAACTATGGCTACACCTTC. This codes for CASSTRTDSNYGYTF.

This clonotype was observed a handful of times. This chain joins TRBV6-1 and TRBJ1-5, with D unresolved. With 4 bases removed from V and 8 bases from J, the gap between germline ends came to 9 bases. The CDR3 has 12 residues. Germline CDR1 MNHNS, CDR2 SASEGT. This CDR3 reads CASSAFWEPQHF. In DNA, the CDR3 is TGTGCCAGCAGTGCCTTCTGGGAGCCCCAGCATTTT.

This clonotype was seen many times. The rearrangement joins TRBV29-1 to TRBJ2-3; tentatively, D is TRBD1 (6 bases). The CDR3 length is 16 residues. Germline CDR1 is SQVTM and CDR2 is ANQGSEA. Between the trimmed V and J ends, which lost 4 bases and 2 bases, there was a span of 19 bases. CDR3 residues: CSVGGLALLNTDTQYF. In nucleotides, the CDR3 is TGCAGCGTTGGGGGGCTAGCCCTGCTGAACACAGATACGCAGTATTTT.

The chain recombines TRBV5-5 with TRBJ2-2; the D is unclear. Germline V gene lookup returns CDR1 SGHKS and CDR2 YYEKEE (reference sequence). CDR3 length: 14 amino acids. V lost 0 bases and J 4 bases, leaving 7 bases between the germline ends. This CDR3 is CASSLEQTTGELFF. The CDR3 nucleotides are TGTGCCAGCAGCTTGGAACAAACCACCGGGGAGCTGTTTTTT.

This clonotype showed up just a few times. The V call is TRBV28, the J call TRBJ2-3, with TRBD2 matching 8 bases. Germline CDR1 is MDHEN and CDR2 is SYDVKM. Germline trimming cut 5 bases from V and 0 bases from J; bases unmatched to any gene: 7. The CDR3 is 16 residues long. The CDR3 loop reads CASSTAAGGSTDTQYF. CDR3 bases: TGTGCCAGCAGTACGGCCGCGGGGGGCAGCACAGATACGCAGTATTTT.

V gene TRBV7-8 combines with J gene TRBJ2-1; D remains unclear. CDR3 length: 11 amino acids. Trimming took 2 bases from V and 10 from J, leaving 6 bases between them. Germline CDR1 is SGHVS and CDR2 is FQNEAQ. The chain's CDR3 is CASSLWEEQFF. The DNA of the CDR3 is TGTGCCAGCAGCTTATGGGAAGAGCAGTTCTTC.